This T cell receptor beta chain comes out of a study of human T cells and chemical hapten exposure. At the level of the study: DPC at 2% was the sensitizing agent, placed on around 2 cm by around 2 cm of upper inner arm skin. DPC at 0.01% went onto the upper back in patch tests, read at 6 days.

In this sample, this clonotype turned up a few times. Time point here: patch test 2, 6 weeks after DPC sensitization. Described treatment: therapeutic diphenylcyclopropenone sensitization with weekly scalp DPC. V was clipped by 4 bases and J by 3 bases, with 3 bases between them. This CDR3 is built from 10 residues. Germline assignment: CDR1 SQVTM and CDR2 ANQGSEA. TCRdb called the RACE reads again in MiXCR, with one record for every CDR3 protein. Altogether roughly 150,000 distinct CDR3 sequences are present, approximately 10% being singletons, with the ten largest covering around 1.4%. The sample was whole blood, taken in connection with sensitization to the hapten diphenylcyclopropenone (DPC). The chain joins TRBV29-1 to TRBJ1-1; D gene uncertain. The clonotype was recovered from a woman in her forties or fifties with alopecia areata. Some clones in this sample may be carry-over from other donors' samples. The chain's CDR3 is CSVGYTEAFF. DNA for the CDR3: TGCAGCGTTGGATACACTGAAGCTTTCTTT.